This entry describes one T cell receptor beta chain. Antigen: not known. The record originates from a study of cytotoxic CD8 clonotypes in ibrutinib-treated CLL. Turning to the study itself: Across the patients, about a dozen were relapsed/refractory, under 16 treatment-naive and approximately 18 IGHV unmutated.

Some clones are missing from TCRdb's copy, which holds only in-frame ones; the method was immunoSEQ multiplex PCR. This sample yields tens of thousands of clones, of which 83% are seen a single time; roughly 40% belongs to the top ten. General study points: Baseline values of clonality outstripped age-matched healthy donors and followed circulating CD8+ T-cell counts.

The TCR sequence derives from a human donor with chronic lymphocytic leukemia. The sequenced sample was PBMCs, obtained after 24 months of ibrutinib treatment.

The CDR3 sequence: CASSPFGSPEKTQYF. CDR3 bases: TGTGCCAGCAGTCCTTTTGGCAGCCCTGAAAAGACCCAGTACTTC. The V call is TRBV7-8, the J call TRBJ2-5; D not certain. Germline V lookup: CDR1 SGHVS, CDR2 FQNEAQ. The V end was cut by 6 bases, the J end by 6 bases, with 20 bases between. This CDR3 has 15 amino acids. The full variable domain, completed using reference TRBV7-8 and TRBJ2-5, is GAGVSQSPRYKVAKRGQDVALRCDPISGHVSLFWYQQALGQGPEFLTYFQNEAQLDKSGLPSDRFFAERPEGSVSTLKIQRTQQEDSAVYLCASSPFGSPEKTQYFGPGTRLLVL.